These 20 T cell receptor beta chains were sequenced from one sample in a study of T cell responses to AZD1222 COVID-19 vaccine (dated by TCRdb to the early 2020s). The sample's time point label, decoded: baseline before first vaccination. Library preparation used the immunoSEQ multiplex PCR assay. TCRdb limited this immuneACCESS table to in-frame rearrangements with V and J called. A share of clones is missing; checked studies link under half to unresolved V genes, and the rest is unexplained. The sample profile shows roughly 120,000 clones; roughly 85% of them were found once. The top ten clonotypes cover around 3% of the sample. The specimen was peripheral blood, collected on day 0 of AZD1222 vaccination. Source of these receptors: an adult in good health.

The J gene is TRBJ2-5, the V gene TRBV3-1 (or the pseudogene TRBV3-2); no definite D call. Trimming stripped 5 bases from V and 5 bases from J, with 15 bases between. CDR1 and CDR2 (germline): LGHDT, YNNKEL (reference sequence). The CDR3 spans 14 residues. CDR3 region: CASSKGAFRETQYF. DNA for the CDR3: TGTGCCAGCAGCAAGGGTGCGTTCCGGGAGACCCAGTACTTC.

In DNA form, the CDR3 reads TGTGCCAGCAGCTTGGGGGCAGGGGCGGACAATTCACCCCTCCACTTT. Translated: CASSLGAGADNSPLHF. This chain links TRBV7-2 with TRBJ1-6; D is perhaps TRBD1 (6 bases). Germline CDR1 and CDR2: SGHTA and FQGNSA. The CDR3 is 16 amino acids. The V and J ends lost 3 bases and 7 bases respectively, with 16 bases between them.

J is TRBJ2-1 and V is TRBV19; 7 bases are a match to TRBD2. Germline values: CDR1 LNHDA, CDR2 SQIVND (reference sequence). The CDR3 sequence is 15 residues long. V shed 6 bases, J shed 0 bases, and the junction held 5 bases outside the gene matches. CDR3 amino acids: CASSPGGISYNEQFF. DNA for the CDR3: TGTGCCAGTAGCCCGGGGGGAATCTCCTACAATGAGCAGTTCTTC.

The chain carries TRBV19 and TRBJ1-5, with D hard to call. Deletions cut 6 bases from V and 2 bases from J, with 11 bases between. CDR1 and CDR2 (germline): LNHDA, SQIVND (reference sequence). The CDR3 sequence is 14 residues long. CDR3 DNA: TGTGCCAGTAGCCAAGGAAACGGCAATCAGCCCCAGCATTTT. Protein product: CASSQGNGNQPQHF.

This rearrangement joins TRBV19 to TRBJ1-2; tentative D call: TRBD1 (6 bases). V lost 6 bases and J 8 bases, leaving 16 bases between the germline ends. CDR1 and CDR2 (germline): LNHDA, SQIVND (reference sequence). The CDR3 loop spans 13 amino acids. CDR3 sequence: CASSITGNEGYTF. The CDR3 nucleotides read TGTGCCAGTAGCATCACAGGGAATGAAGGCTACACCTTC.

The rearrangement joins TRBV25-1 to TRBJ2-3; D may be TRBD2 (6 bases). Looked up from germline, CDR1 is MGHDK and CDR2 is SYGVNS. This CDR3 contains 15 residues. Trimming removed 3 bases at V and 3 bases at J, with 13 bases between. The DNA of the CDR3 is TGTGCCAGCAGTGATCCCGGACTACCTACAGATACGCAGTATTTT. This translates into CASSDPGLPTDTQYF.

The rearrangement links TRBV18 to TRBJ2-1; 9 bases match TRBD2. V dropped 3 bases and J dropped 3; count of bases not matched to a gene: 6. Germline V CDR1 and CDR2: KGHSH, LQKENI. This CDR3 region has 16 residues. The CDR3 sequence: CASSPYSGGDYNEQFF. The CDR3 DNA reads TGTGCCAGCTCACCGTATAGCGGGGGAGACTACAATGAGCAGTTCTTC.

The chain links TRBV12-3 or TRBV12-4 to TRBJ2-1, with 7 bases fitting TRBD2. V shed 3 bases, J shed 10 bases, and the junction held 6 bases outside the gene matches. The CDR3 is 13 residues long. The CDR3 sequence: CASSFRDGGEQFF. CDR3 DNA sequence: TGTGCCAGCAGTTTTCGGGACGGGGGGGAGCAGTTCTTC.

The J gene is TRBJ1-1, the V gene TRBV2, with D perhaps TRBD1 (5 bases). The germline gives CDR1 SNHLY, CDR2 FYNNEI. V was clipped by 2 bases and J by 0 bases, with 13 bases between them. This CDR3 region has 16 residues. The CDR3 DNA sequence: TGTGCCAGCAGTGAAAGGCAGGGTCGGGTGAACACTGAAGCTTTCTTT. Amino acids: CASSERQGRVNTEAFF.

The chain recombines TRBV11-3 with TRBJ2-1, with TRBD1 identical over 9 bases. The trim removed 5 bases at V and 6 bases at J, leaving 11 bases unmatched. The CDR3 is 16 residues long. Germline CDR1 reads SGHNT; CDR2 reads YENEEA. The CDR3, as DNA: TGTGCCAGCAGCCGTCATGGGACAGGGCAGGGCAATGAGCAGTTCTTC. Its translation: CASSRHGTGQGNEQFF.

V and J are TRBV19 and TRBJ1-1; 7 nucleotides agree with TRBD1. The CDR3 runs to 14 residues. J gave up 1 base and V 5 bases, and 4 bases lay outside the gene matches. From germline, CDR1 is LNHDA and CDR2 SQIVND (reference sequence). The chain's CDR3 is CASSGQVRNTEAFF. DNA of the CDR3: TGTGCCAGTAGTGGACAGGTCCGGAACACTGAAGCTTTCTTT.

CDR3 sequence reads: CASSLAVTTGELFF. The CDR3 DNA sequence: TGCGCCAGCAGCTTGGCCGTCACAACCGGGGAGCTGTTTTTT. The rearrangement joins TRBV5-1 to TRBJ2-2; D uncertain. CDR3 length equals 14 residues. Trimming shortened V by 0 bases and J by 5 bases, and 8 bases separated the two germline ends. Germline V gene sequence: CDR1 SGHRS, CDR2 YFSETQ.

V is TRBV11-2 and J is TRBJ1-4; D not certain. V was clipped by 5 bases and J by 8 bases, with 18 bases between them. In germline, CDR1 is SGHAT, CDR2 FQNNGV. The CDR3 extends over 15 amino acids. The CDR3 DNA reads as TGTGCCAGCAGCATTAGGTCGGGGTCGGGGGAAAAACTGTTTTTT. This sequence encodes CASSIRSGSGEKLFF. Full variable domain (outside the CDR3, taken from reference TRBV11-2 and TRBJ1-4): EAGVAQSPRYKIIEKRQSVAFWCNPISGHATLYWYQQILGQGPKLLIQFQNNGVVDDSQLPKDRFSAERLKGVDSTLKIQPAKLEDSAVYLCASSIRSGSGEKLFFGSGTQLSVL.

The chain links TRBV27 to TRBJ2-1, with a tentative D call TRBD2 (7 bases). Trimming removed 2 bases from V and 7 bases from J, with 12 bases in between. The CDR3 has 14 residues. The germline V gene has CDR1 MNHEY and CDR2 SMNVEV (reference sequence). The CDR3 sequence: CASSLRGGGNEQFF. The DNA for the CDR3 is TGTGCCAGCAGTTTAAGGGGGGGCGGGAATGAGCAGTTCTTC.

This chain links TRBV7-8 with TRBJ1-5; tentative D call: TRBD1 (6 bases). The V gene's germline CDR1 is SGHVS and CDR2 FQNEAQ. The CDR3 has 15 amino acids. Trimming removed 2 bases at V and 4 bases at J, with 12 bases between. This chain's CDR3 is CASSLLGQLNQPQHF. CDR3 DNA sequence: TGTGCCAGCAGCTTACTTGGACAGTTAAATCAGCCCCAGCATTTT. Full variable domain (outside the CDR3, taken from reference TRBV7-8 and TRBJ1-5): GAGVSQSPRYKVAKRGQDVALRCDPISGHVSLFWYQQALGQGPEFLTYFQNEAQLDKSGLPSDRFFAERPEGSVSTLKIQRTQQEDSAVYLCASSLLGQLNQPQHFGDGTRLSIL.

V gene TRBV4-1 combines with J gene TRBJ1-5; D unclear. The length of the CDR3 is 14 residues. V was clipped by 1 base and J by 3 bases, with 7 bases between them. Per germline, CDR1 MGHRA and CDR2 YSYEKL. CDR3 protein: CASSQGGDNQPQHF. CDR3 DNA sequence: TGCGCCAGCAGCCAAGGGGGAGACAATCAGCCCCAGCATTTT.

This clone is a singleton in its sample. Additional DNA sequences in this sample encode the identical CDR3. The rearrangement links TRBV7-8 to TRBJ2-5; 7 nucleotides agree with TRBD1. This CDR3 is built from 13 residues. CDR1 is SGHVS and CDR2 is FQNEAQ in the germline V gene. V dropped 5 bases and J dropped 2; count of bases not matched to a gene: 2. Here the CDR3 reads CASSRDSQETQYF. The CDR3 nucleotides read TGTGCCAGCAGCCGGGACAGTCAAGAGACCCAGTACTTC.

Concerning this clone itself: A much larger clone differs by one base, so this may be a read error. The chain links TRBV6-2 or TRBV6-3 to TRBJ2-7; D remains ambiguous. V gave up 5 bases and J gave up 3 bases, with 8 bases separating them. Germline V CDR1 and CDR2: MNHEY, SVGEGT. CDR3 size: 12 residues. CDR3 nucleotide sequence: TGTGCCAGCAGTCAGGACGGCTACGAGCAGTACTTC. Its protein product is CASSQDGYEQYF.

V and J are TRBV27 and TRBJ2-5; D possibly corresponds to TRBD2 (6 bases). Germline V gene lookup returns CDR1 MNHEY and CDR2 SMNVEV (reference sequence). The CDR3 consists of 11 residues. V was clipped by 6 bases and J by 9 bases, with 11 bases between them. The CDR3 region is CASRGGVAQYF. CDR3 DNA: TGTGCCAGCAGGGGGGGTGTGGCCCAGTACTTC.

The chain recombines TRBV7-6 with TRBJ2-4; 13 bases are a match to TRBD2. J was trimmed by 0 bases and V by 5 bases; bases with no gene match: 13. CDR3 size: 20 residues. CDR1 SGHVS and CDR2 FNYEAQ come from the germline V gene. CDR3 nucleotide sequence: TGTGCCAGCAGCCCGGGACTAGCGGGGATAAACACTGTAGCCAAAAACATTCAGTACTTC. Protein: CASSPGLAGINTVAKNIQYF.